This entry lists 20 T cell receptor beta chains sequenced from one sample in a study of blood T cell repertoires in COVID-19. Profiling relied on immunoSEQ multiplex PCR, and the TCRdb table lists in-frame clones only, not all of them. Of roughly 380,000 clones listed, around 91% are singletons. Source material: peripheral blood. The origin of the receptors is a woman aged 40 to 49 with COVID-19, enrolled during active disease.

The J gene is TRBJ2-2, the V gene TRBV7-8; 7 bases are a match to TRBD1. The CDR3 consists of 15 residues. With V trimmed by 5 bases and J by 5 bases, 8 bases remained unmatched. Germline values: CDR1 SGHVS, CDR2 FQNEAQ. In nucleotides, the CDR3 is TGTGCCAGCAGCGCCCGGGACAGTTCGACCGGGGAGCTGTTTTTT. Its translation is CASSARDSSTGELFF.

The chain joins TRBV29-1 to TRBJ2-7, with 8 bases fitting TRBD1. The CDR3 extends over 15 amino acids. The germline V gene encodes CDR1 SQVTM and CDR2 ANQGSEA. V lost 6 bases and J lost 2; bases outside the gene matches: 12. The CDR3 bases are TGCAGCGTCCGAAAGGAAGGACAGGGCCCCTACGAGCAGTACTTC. It specifies CSVRKEGQGPYEQYF.

The chain recombines TRBV29-1 with TRBJ2-7; the D is unclear. Germline V gives CDR1 SQVTM, CDR2 ANQGSEA. V shed 4 bases and J shed 6 bases, with 7 bases lying between them. The CDR3 length is 10 residues. DNA for the CDR3: TGCAGCGTTGTAGCCCGCGAGCAGTACTTC. The encoded protein is CSVVAREQYF.

The chain couples TRBV7-9 to TRBJ2-7; 10 positions match TRBD2. Germline values: CDR1 SEHNR, CDR2 FQNEAQ (reference sequence). The length of the CDR3 is 15 residues. V lost 3 bases and J lost 6; bases outside the gene matches: 8. The CDR3 loop reads CASSFLAGAGSEQYF. The CDR3 DNA sequence: TGTGCCAGCAGCTTCCTAGCGGGAGCAGGGTCCGAGCAGTACTTC.

The chain joins TRBV5-6 to TRBJ1-5, with D possibly being TRBD1 (6 bases). This CDR3 contains 15 residues. In germline, CDR1 is SGHDT, CDR2 YYEEEE. The V end was cut by 6 bases, the J end by 2 bases, with 15 bases between. Here the CDR3 reads CASNLRGAGNQPQHF. CDR3 DNA: TGTGCCAGCAACCTTCGGGGGGCCGGCAATCAGCCCCAGCATTTT. The full variable domain, its missing parts supplied by reference TRBV5-6 and TRBJ1-5, is DAGVTQSPTHLIKTRGQQVTLRCSPKSGHDTVSWYQQALGQGPQFIFQYYEEEERQRGNFPDRFSGHQFPNYSSELNVNALLLGDSALYLCASNLRGAGNQPQHFGDGTRLSIL.

The V call is TRBV19, the J call TRBJ1-5; possible D gene TRBD1, 6 bases. V shed 1 base and J shed 0 bases, with 13 bases lying between them. The germline V gene has CDR1 LNHDA and CDR2 SQIVND (reference sequence). The CDR3 length is 17 residues. The CDR3 sequence is CASSIVRGPYSNQPQHF. In DNA form, the CDR3 reads TGTGCCAGTAGTATAGTCAGGGGCCCTTATAGCAATCAGCCCCAGCATTTT.

V is TRBV7-9 and J is TRBJ2-5; D remains unclear. This CDR3 has 12 residues. With 6 bases removed from V and 2 bases from J, the gap between germline ends came to 7 bases. Germline-derived CDR1 and CDR2 are SEHNR and FQNEAQ (reference sequence). The CDR3 sequence is CASRYMQETQYF. The CDR3 coding sequence is TGTGCCAGCAGGTATATGCAAGAGACCCAGTACTTC.

The chain recombines TRBV18 with TRBJ1-1; D not resolved. The CDR3 spans 14 residues. Trimming stripped 3 bases from V and 1 base from J, with 9 bases between. Germline V gives CDR1 KGHSH, CDR2 LQKENI. The chain's CDR3 is CASSPNTQNTEAFF. CDR3 sequence (DNA): TGTGCCAGCTCACCGAACACCCAGAACACTGAAGCTTTCTTT. The whole variable domain, remainder taken from reference TRBV18 and TRBJ1-1, is NAGVMQNPRHLVRRRGQEARLRCSPMKGHSHVYWYRQLPEEGLKFMVYLQKENIIDESGMPKERFSAEFPKEGPSILRIQQVVRGDSAAYFCASSPNTQNTEAFFGQGTRLTVV.

The genes are TRBV15 and TRBJ2-5; D tentatively fits TRBD1 or TRBD2 (7 bases each). Trimming pared 10 bases from V and 4 bases from J, leaving 13 bases between. The CDR3 spans 12 residues. CDR1 is LNHNV, CDR2 YYDKDF, per germline (reference sequence). The CDR3 sequence: CASRGGGETQYF. As DNA, the CDR3 is TGTGCCAGCAGGGGGGGAGGAGAGACCCAGTACTTC.

The CDR3 here is CASSPRDRDHYGYTF. The CDR3 DNA sequence: TGTGCCAGCAGTCCCCGGGACAGGGATCATTATGGCTACACCTTC. This chain links TRBV6-2 or TRBV6-3 with TRBJ1-2; 9 bases align to TRBD1. The CDR3 is 15 amino acids. CDR1 is MNHEY, CDR2 SVGEGT, per germline. The V segment lost 5 bases and the J segment 5 bases; nucleotides outside the gene matches: 9.

This rearrangement joins TRBV5-1 to TRBJ1-3; 10 bases align to TRBD1. The CDR3 covers 14 residues. Germline values: CDR1 SGHRS, CDR2 YFSETQ. The junction had 1 base not matched to a gene; V was cut back by 4 bases and J by 3 bases. CDR3 region: CASSRDRGGNTIYF. The CDR3 DNA reads TGCGCCAGCAGCCGGGACAGGGGTGGAAACACCATATATTTT.

The chain has TRBV6-6 and TRBJ2-5; D perhaps matches TRBD2 (6 bases). The CDR3 consists of 15 residues. Trimming removed 4 bases from V and 0 bases from J, with 12 bases in between. Germline assignment: CDR1 MNHNY and CDR2 SVGAGI (reference sequence). The CDR3 nucleotides are TGTGCCAGCAGTTGGGGGAGGCGTCACCAAGAGACCCAGTACTTC. It encodes CASSWGRRHQETQYF.

This rearrangement joins TRBV28 to TRBJ1-2, with 7 bases lining up with TRBD1. CDR1 and CDR2 (germline): MDHEN, SYDVKM. The CDR3 loop spans 15 amino acids. V gave up 6 bases and J gave up 8 bases; unmatched junction bases: 15. DNA of the CDR3: TGTGCCAGCAGGCCTGCGACAGGGAATTTACGCGGCTACACCTTC. This gives the protein CASRPATGNLRGYTF.

This clone appeared a single time. CDR3 residues: CASSVGLAGAATGELFF. For the CDR3, the DNA is TGTGCCAGCAGCGTAGGATTAGCGGGAGCGGCCACCGGGGAGCTGTTTTTT. The chain joins TRBV9 to TRBJ2-2; TRBD2 matches at 9 bases. Germline CDR1 and CDR2: SGDLS and YYNGEE. This CDR3 is built from 17 residues. With 0 bases clipped from V and 4 bases from J, the junction kept 7 bases outside the gene matches.

The chain joins TRBV5-1 to TRBJ2-7; TRBD2 matches at 8 bases. V was pared by 0 bases and J by 0 bases, with 2 bases of the junction left unmatched. The germline CDR1 and CDR2 sequences are SGHRS and YFSETQ. This CDR3 spans 15 amino acids. The CDR3 DNA reads as TGCGCCAGCAGCTTGGTTAGCGGGGACTCCTACGAGCAGTACTTC. It specifies CASSLVSGDSYEQYF.

In this sample, this clone turned up once. The CDR3 reads CASSPDRENGEQYF. The CDR3 DNA sequence: TGCGCCAGCTCACCGGACAGGGAAAATGGCGAGCAGTACTTC. The V call is TRBV5-1, the J call TRBJ2-7; 8 bases fit TRBD1. CDR3 size: 14 residues. With V trimmed by 7 bases and J by 6 bases, 12 bases remained unmatched. The germline CDR1 and CDR2 sequences are SGHRS and YFSETQ.

This rearrangement joins TRBV9 to TRBJ2-5; 10 bases are a match to TRBD2. Germline lookup yields CDR1 SGDLS and CDR2 YYNGEE. The CDR3 spans 16 residues. The ends lost 4 bases at V and 4 bases at J; junction bases unmatched: 10. The CDR3 DNA is TGTGCCAGCAGCCCACGTGGGCTAGCGGGGGTAGAGACCCAGTACTTC. Protein product: CASSPRGLAGVETQYF.

The rearrangement uses TRBV28 and TRBJ1-1, with D possibly TRBD1 on 6 matching bases. The CDR3 length is 13 residues. V lost 8 bases to trimming and J lost 0 bases, with 10 bases between them. Germline values: CDR1 MDHEN, CDR2 SYDVKM. The DNA for the CDR3 is TGTGCCAGCGGGGGCCCCATGAACACTGAAGCTTTCTTT. The encoded protein is CASGGPMNTEAFF.

The chain recombines TRBV15 with TRBJ2-5, with D possibly being TRBD1 (5 bases). From germline, CDR1 is LNHNV and CDR2 YYDKDF (reference sequence). The CDR3 sequence is 15 residues long. Between the trimmed V and J ends, which lost 2 bases and 1 base, there was a span of 11 bases. The CDR3 bases are TGTGCCACCAGCAGACTTAGGACAACCCAAGAGACCCAGTACTTC. This codes for CATSRLRTTQETQYF.

This chain connects TRBV7-9 to TRBJ2-5; 9 nucleotides line up with TRBD2. This CDR3 comprises 15 residues. In germline, CDR1 is SEHNR, CDR2 FQNEAQ (reference sequence). V dropped 5 bases and J dropped 4; count of bases not matched to a gene: 8. This CDR3 is CASSLPGLARETQYF. DNA for the CDR3: TGTGCCAGCAGCCTTCCGGGACTAGCTAGAGAGACCCAGTACTTC.